Sequencing of this T cell receptor (beta chain) was carried out in a study of T cell responses to AZD1222 COVID-19 vaccine. Assay: immunoSEQ multiplex PCR; the TCRdb copy retains only in-frame clones and omits some. Here the sample spans 120,000 to 150,000 clones, 70% to 90% being singletons. This clonotype was obtained from an adult in good health. Specimen: peripheral blood, collected on day 0 of AZD1222 vaccination.

DNA of the CDR3: TGTGCCAGTAGGCTCGCCGGCGCGGGGCGGCCCCAGCATTTT. It specifies CASRLAGAGRPQHF. The genes are TRBV19 and TRBJ1-5; perhaps TRBD1 as D (5 bases). V was trimmed by 6 bases and J by 9 bases, leaving 18 bases between them. Germline CDR1 reads LNHDA; CDR2 reads SQIVND (reference sequence). The CDR3 has 14 amino acids.